The present T cell receptor (beta chain) was sequenced within a study of T cells in Graves' hyperthyroidism and ophthalmopathy. CDR3 size: 12 residues. In germline, CDR1 is SGDLS, CDR2 YYNGEE. Trimming took off 3 bases at V and 6 bases at J, with 9 bases between the two ends. The sample holds many counts of this clonotype. Researchers amplified the TCR beta CDR3 regions from RNA transcripts. The HTBI primer set served for first-round RT-PCR of the TCR CDR3. Each CDR3 protein gets one entry after TCRdb re-called the multiplex PCR reads with MiXCR. The table has about 610,000 distinct CDR3 sequences, 14% to 15% seen once.

The chain recombines TRBV9 with TRBJ1-2; D gene unclear. This TCR was recovered from a woman in her thirties or forties with Graves' ophthalmopathy. The sample comprised blood. The CDR3 DNA is TGTGCCAGCAGCGCCGGACGCGATGGCTACACCTTC. Translation: CASSAGRDGYTF.